The clone carrying this T cell receptor (beta chain) was picked up one time. The antigen is unknown. The record originates from a study of cytomegalovirus exposure and HLA in healthy donors. From germline, CDR1 is MGHRA and CDR2 YSYEKL. The CDR3 runs 16 residues. Trimming shortened V by 1 base and J by 8 bases, and 20 bases separated the two germline ends. PCR employed 60 Vbeta and 13 Jbeta primers. Measured with immunoSEQ multiplex PCR; TCRdb has only the in-frame clones, and not every one. The data show some 160,000 clones, roughly 87% seen once. Findings and limits, study-wide: For most subjects, TCR beta sequences were reported to predict HLA-A and HLA-B alleles with accuracy. By a later analysis, the bulk of CMV-associated TCR beta chains appeared HLA-restricted.

The clonotype comes from a woman aged 45-59 years in good health and CMV-seronegative. This chain joins TRBV4-1 and TRBJ1-2, with D possibly matching TRBD1 (5 bases). Material: PBMCs. CDR3: CASSQGGLRGYRGYTF. The DNA of the CDR3 is TGCGCCAGCAGCCAAGGAGGCCTTAGGGGATATAGGGGCTACACCTTC.